This entry is about one T cell receptor beta chain. Assay: immunoSEQ multiplex PCR; the TCRdb copy retains only in-frame clones and omits some. The sample holds about 42,000 clones, around 89% seen once. The sample belongs to a study of OX40 agonist ivuxolimab in advanced cancers. Looking at the study overall: Participants, roughly 81% male, averaged roughly 60 years of age, ranging from 23 to 79.

The germline V gene encodes CDR1 MDHEN and CDR2 SYDVKM. V was clipped by 8 bases and J by 3 bases; unmatched bases: 7. The CDR3 has 14 residues. The chain combines TRBV28 with TRBJ2-5; 9 nucleotides agree with TRBD1. The TCR sequence derives from an adult with an advanced solid tumor such as melanoma, head and neck, liver or kidney cancer. This specimen consisted of CD4+ or CD8+ T cells sorted from blood, obtained in a trial of the OX40 agonist ivuxolimab. The chain's CDR3 is CASYDTGGKETQYF. The CDR3, as DNA: TGTGCCAGCTACGATACAGGGGGCAAAGAGACCCAGTACTTC.